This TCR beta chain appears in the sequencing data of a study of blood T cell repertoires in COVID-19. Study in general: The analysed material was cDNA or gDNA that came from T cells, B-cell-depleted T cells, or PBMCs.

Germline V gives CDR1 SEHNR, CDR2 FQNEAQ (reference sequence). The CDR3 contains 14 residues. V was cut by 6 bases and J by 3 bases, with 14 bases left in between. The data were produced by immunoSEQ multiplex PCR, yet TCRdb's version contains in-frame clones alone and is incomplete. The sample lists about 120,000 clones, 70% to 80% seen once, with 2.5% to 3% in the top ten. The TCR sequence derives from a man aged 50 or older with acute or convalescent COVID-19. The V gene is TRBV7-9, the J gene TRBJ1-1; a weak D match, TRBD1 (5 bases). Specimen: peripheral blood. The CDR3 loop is CASSTGGSYTEAFF. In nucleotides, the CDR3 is TGTGCCAGCAGTACGGGGGGTTCGTACACTGAAGCTTTCTTT.